Below, one TCR beta chain is given with its context. Antigen specificity is unknown. The data were obtained in a study of post-analysis software for immune sequencing data. Unique molecular identifiers were built into the TCR beta cDNA libraries. TCRdb analysed the PCR reads with MiXCR anew, one entry per CDR3 protein. The table shows roughly 540,000 distinct CDR3 sequences, with roughly 34% occurring only once. This CDR3 is built from 12 residues. V lost 7 bases to trimming and J lost 4 bases, with 11 bases between them. The germline CDR1 and CDR2 sequences are DFQATT and SNEGSKA (reference sequence). Study observations and caveats: Higher frequency in patients than in controls was seen for about five TRBV segments, with TRBV5-6, TRBV5-1 and TRBV20-1 among them.

Material: blood. This receptor was taken from a girl aged 2-17 years with multiple sclerosis. J is TRBJ1-5 and V is TRBV20-1; D is ambiguous. Here the CDR3 reads CSGRVLNQPQHF. The CDR3 coding sequence is TGCAGTGGAAGGGTCCTTAATCAGCCCCAGCATTTT.